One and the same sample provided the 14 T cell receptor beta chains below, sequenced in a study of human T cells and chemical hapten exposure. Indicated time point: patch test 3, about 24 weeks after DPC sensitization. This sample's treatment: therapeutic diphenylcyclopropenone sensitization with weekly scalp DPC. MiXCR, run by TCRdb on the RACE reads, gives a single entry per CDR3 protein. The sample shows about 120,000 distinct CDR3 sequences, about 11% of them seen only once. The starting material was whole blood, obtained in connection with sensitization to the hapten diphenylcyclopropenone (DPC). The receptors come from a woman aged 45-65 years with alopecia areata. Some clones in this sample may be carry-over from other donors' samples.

Written as DNA, the CDR3 is TGTGCCAGCAGTGCTTACACCGGGACAGGGAAGCATGGCTACACCTTC. Amino acid sequence: CASSAYTGTGKHGYTF. This chain joins TRBV28 and TRBJ1-2, with 9 bases matching TRBD1. The V gene end was trimmed by 5 bases and the J gene end by 6 bases; junction bases not matched to a gene: 13. The CDR3 has 16 residues. The germline gives CDR1 MDHEN, CDR2 SYDVKM.

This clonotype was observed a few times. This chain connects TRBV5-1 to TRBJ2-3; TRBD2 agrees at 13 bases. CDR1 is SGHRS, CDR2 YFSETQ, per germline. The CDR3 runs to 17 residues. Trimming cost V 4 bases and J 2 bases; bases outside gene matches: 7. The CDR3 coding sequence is TGCGCCAGCAGCATATCCGGGACTAGCGGGGCCACAGATACGCAGTATTTT. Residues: CASSISGTSGATDTQYF. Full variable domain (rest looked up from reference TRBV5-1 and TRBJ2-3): KAGVTQTPRYLIKTRGQQVTLSCSPISGHRSVSWYQQTPGQGLQFLFEYFSETQRNKGNFPGRFSGRQFSNSRSEMNVSTLELGDSALYLCASSISGTSGATDTQYFGPGTRLTVL.

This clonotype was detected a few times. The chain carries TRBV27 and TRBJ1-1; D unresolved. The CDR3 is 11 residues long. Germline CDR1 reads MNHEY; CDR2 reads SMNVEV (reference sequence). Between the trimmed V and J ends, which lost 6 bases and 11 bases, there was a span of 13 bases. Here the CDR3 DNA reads TGTGCCAGCAGCGCTACCAGTGTCGCTTTCTTT. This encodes CASSATSVAFF.

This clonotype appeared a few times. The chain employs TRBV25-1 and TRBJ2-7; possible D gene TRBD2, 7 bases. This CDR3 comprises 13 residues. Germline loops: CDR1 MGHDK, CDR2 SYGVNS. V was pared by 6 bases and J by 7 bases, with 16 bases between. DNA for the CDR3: TGTGCCAGCAGCGTTGGGGGGGCTAGTGAGCAGTACTTC. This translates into CASSVGGASEQYF.

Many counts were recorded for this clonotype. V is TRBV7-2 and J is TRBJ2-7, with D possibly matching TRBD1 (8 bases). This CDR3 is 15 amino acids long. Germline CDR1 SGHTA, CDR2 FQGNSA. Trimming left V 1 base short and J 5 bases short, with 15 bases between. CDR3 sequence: CASSLGITGGDEQYF. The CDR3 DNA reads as TGTGCCAGCAGCTTAGGGATTACAGGGGGGGACGAGCAGTACTTC.

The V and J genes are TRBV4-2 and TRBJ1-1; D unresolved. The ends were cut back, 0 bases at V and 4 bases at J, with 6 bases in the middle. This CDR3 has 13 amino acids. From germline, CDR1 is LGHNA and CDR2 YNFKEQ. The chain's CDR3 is CASSQEYGTEAFF. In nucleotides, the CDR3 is TGTGCCAGCAGCCAAGAATACGGCACTGAAGCTTTCTTT.

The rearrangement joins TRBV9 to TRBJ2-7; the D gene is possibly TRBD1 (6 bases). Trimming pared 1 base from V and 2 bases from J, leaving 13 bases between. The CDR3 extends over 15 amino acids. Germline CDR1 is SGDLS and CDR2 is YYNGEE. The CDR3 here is CASSVTGTVAYEQYF. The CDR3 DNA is TGTGCCAGCAGCGTAACAGGGACGGTAGCCTACGAGCAGTACTTC.

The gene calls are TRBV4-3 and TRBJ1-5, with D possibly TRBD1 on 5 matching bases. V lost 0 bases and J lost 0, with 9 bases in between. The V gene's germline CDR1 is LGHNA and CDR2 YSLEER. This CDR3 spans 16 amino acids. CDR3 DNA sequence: TGCGCCAGCAGCCAAGATAAAGGGGATAGCAATCAGCCCCAGCATTTT. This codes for CASSQDKGDSNQPQHF.

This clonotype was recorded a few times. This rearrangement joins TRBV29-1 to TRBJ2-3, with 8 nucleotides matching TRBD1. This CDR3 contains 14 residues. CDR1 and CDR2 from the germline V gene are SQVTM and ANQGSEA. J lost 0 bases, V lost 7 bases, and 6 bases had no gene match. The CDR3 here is CSGRTGSSTDTQYF. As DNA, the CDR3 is TGCAGCGGGAGGACAGGGAGTAGCACAGATACGCAGTATTTT.

The CDR3 nucleotides read TGTGCCAGCGAGCCGGGACTAGCGGGGGGTACGCAGTATTTT. Translating it yields CASEPGLAGGTQYF. The V and J genes are TRBV2 and TRBJ2-3; 15 positions match TRBD2. V was pared by 8 bases and J by 8 bases, with 5 bases of the junction left unmatched. CDR1 and CDR2 from the germline V gene are SNHLY and FYNNEI. This CDR3 comprises 14 residues.

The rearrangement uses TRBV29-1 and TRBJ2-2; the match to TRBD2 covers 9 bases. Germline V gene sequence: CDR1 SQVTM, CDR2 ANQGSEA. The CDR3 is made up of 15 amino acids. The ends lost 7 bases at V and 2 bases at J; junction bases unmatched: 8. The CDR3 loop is CSAGTGLANTGELFF. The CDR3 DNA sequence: TGCAGCGCCGGGACGGGACTAGCAAACACCGGGGAGCTGTTTTTT.

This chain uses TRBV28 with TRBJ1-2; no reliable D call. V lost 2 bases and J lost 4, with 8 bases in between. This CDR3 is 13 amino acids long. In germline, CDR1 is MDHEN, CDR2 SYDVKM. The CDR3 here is CASSLAPIYGYTF. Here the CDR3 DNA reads TGTGCCAGCAGTTTAGCACCTATCTATGGCTACACCTTC.

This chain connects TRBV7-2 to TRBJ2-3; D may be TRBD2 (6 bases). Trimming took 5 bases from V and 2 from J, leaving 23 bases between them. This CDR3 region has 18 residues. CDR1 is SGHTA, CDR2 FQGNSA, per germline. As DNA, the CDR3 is TGTGCCAGCAGCCAGCGTCAGGGACTCCAATTAAACACAGATACGCAGTATTTT. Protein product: CASSQRQGLQLNTDTQYF.

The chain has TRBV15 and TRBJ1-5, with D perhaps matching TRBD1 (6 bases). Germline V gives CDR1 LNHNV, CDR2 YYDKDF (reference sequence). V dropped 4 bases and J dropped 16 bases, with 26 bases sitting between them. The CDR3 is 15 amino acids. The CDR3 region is CATSTNSGARGEGHF. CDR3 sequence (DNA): TGTGCCACCAGCACTAATTCAGGGGCCCGGGGTGAAGGCCATTTT.